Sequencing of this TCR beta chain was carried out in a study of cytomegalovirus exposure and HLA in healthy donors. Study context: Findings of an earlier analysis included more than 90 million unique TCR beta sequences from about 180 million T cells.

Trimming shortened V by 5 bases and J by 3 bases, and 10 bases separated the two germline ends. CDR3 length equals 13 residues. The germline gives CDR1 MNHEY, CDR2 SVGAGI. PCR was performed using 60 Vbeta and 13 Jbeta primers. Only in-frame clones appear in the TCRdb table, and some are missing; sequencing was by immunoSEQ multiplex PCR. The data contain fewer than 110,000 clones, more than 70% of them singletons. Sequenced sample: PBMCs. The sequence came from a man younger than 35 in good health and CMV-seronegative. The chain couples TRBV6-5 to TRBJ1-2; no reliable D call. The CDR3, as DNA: TGTGCCAGCAGTCCAGAACCTTACTATGGCTACACCTTC. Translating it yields CASSPEPYYGYTF.